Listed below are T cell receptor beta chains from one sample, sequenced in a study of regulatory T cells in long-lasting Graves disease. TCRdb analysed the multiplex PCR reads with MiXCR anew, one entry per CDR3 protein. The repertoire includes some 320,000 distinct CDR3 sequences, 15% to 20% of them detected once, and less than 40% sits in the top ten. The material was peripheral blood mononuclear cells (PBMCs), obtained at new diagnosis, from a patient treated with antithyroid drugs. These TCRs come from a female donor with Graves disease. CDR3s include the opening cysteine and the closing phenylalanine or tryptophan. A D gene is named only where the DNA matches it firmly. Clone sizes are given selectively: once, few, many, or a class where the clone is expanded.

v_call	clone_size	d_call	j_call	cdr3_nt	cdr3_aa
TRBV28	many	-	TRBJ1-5	TGTGCCAGCAGTTCGGCCAGGGTGGGGCAGCCCCAGCATTTT	CASSSARVGQPQHF
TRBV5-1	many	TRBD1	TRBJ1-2	TGTGCCAGCAGCCCCGAGGGCAGGGGGCGCGGAGATGGCTACACCTTC	CASSPEGRGRGDGYTF
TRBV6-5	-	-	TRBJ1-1	TGTGCCAGCAGTTACGGGGGGAAGGACACTGAAGCTTTCTTT	CASSYGGKDTEAFF
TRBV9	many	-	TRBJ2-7	TGTGCCAGCAGCGTAGGCCCAGGGGTGAGGGAGCAGTACTTC	CASSVGPGVREQYF
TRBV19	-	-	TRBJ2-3	TGTGCCAGTAGTCATGGGAGGGGGAGCACAGATACGCAGTATTTT	CASSHGRGSTDTQYF
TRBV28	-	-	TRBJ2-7	TGTGCCAGCAGTTCCGACAACCACTACGAGCAGTACTTC	CASSSDNHYEQYF
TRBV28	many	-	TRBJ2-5	TGTGCCAGCAGTTTTACCCAAGAGACCCAGTACTTC	CASSFTQETQYF
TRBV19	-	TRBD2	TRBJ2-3	TGTGCCAGTAGTGTCAGCCACGGACTAGCGGGAGGCCAGGATACGCAGTATTTT	CASSVSHGLAGGQDTQYF
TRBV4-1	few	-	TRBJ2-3	TGCGCCAGCAGCCTTCAGGCCCTCCCGGTGGGGTATACGCAGTATTTT	CASSLQALPVGYTQYF
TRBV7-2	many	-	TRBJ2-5	TGTGCCAGCAGCTTAGATGGGCAGAAAGAAGAGACCCAGTACTTC	CASSLDGQKEETQYF
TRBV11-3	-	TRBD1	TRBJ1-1	TGTGCCAGCAGCTCATCAGGGGGCATGAGCACTGAAGCTTTCTTT	CASSSSGGMSTEAFF
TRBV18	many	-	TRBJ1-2	TGTGCCAGCTCATCGTACGGCCCCCAAGGCGACTATGGCTACACCTTC	CASSSYGPQGDYGYTF
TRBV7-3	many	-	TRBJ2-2	TGTGCCAGCAGCTTAAGGGTACCCACCGGGGAGCTGTTTTTT	CASSLRVPTGELFF